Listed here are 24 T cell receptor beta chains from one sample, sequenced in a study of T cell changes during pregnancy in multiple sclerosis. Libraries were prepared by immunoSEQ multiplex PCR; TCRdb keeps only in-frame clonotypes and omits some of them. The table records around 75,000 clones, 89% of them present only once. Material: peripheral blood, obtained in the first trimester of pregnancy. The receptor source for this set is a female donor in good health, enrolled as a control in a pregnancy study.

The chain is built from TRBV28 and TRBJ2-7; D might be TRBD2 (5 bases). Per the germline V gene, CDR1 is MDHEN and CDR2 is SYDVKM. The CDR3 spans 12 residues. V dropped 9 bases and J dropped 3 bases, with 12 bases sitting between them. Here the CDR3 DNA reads TGTGCCAGTCGGACTGCGCGCTACGAGCAGTACTTC. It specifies CASRTARYEQYF.

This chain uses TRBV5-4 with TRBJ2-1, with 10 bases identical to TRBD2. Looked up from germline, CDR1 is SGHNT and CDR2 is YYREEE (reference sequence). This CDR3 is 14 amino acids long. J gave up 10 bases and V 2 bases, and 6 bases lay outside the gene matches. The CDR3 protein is CASSFPSGSEEQFF. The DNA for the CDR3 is TGTGCCAGCAGCTTTCCTAGCGGGAGTGAGGAGCAGTTCTTC.

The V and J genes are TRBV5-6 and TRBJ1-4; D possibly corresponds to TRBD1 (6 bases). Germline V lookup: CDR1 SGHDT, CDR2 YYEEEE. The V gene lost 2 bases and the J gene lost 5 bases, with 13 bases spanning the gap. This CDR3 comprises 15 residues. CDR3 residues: CASSLLSGANEKLFF. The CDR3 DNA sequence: TGTGCCAGCAGCTTACTATCAGGGGCGAATGAAAAACTGTTTTTT.

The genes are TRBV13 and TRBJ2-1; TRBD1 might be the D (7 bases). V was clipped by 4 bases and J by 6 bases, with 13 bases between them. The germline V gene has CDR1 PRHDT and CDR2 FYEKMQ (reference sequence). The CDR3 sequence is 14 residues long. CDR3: CASSSRRGANEQFF. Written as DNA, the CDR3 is TGTGCCAGCAGCTCCCGCAGGGGGGCCAATGAGCAGTTCTTC.

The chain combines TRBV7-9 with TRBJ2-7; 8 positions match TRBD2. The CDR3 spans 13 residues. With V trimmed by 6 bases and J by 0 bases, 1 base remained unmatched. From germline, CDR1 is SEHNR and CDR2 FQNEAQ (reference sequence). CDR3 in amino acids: CASRSGSSYEQYF. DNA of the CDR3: TGTGCCAGCAGGAGCGGGAGCTCCTACGAGCAGTACTTC.

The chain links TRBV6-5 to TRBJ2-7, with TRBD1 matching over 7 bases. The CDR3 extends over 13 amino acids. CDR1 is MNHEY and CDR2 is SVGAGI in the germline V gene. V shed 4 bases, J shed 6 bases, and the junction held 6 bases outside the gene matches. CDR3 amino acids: CASSFYRGGEQYF. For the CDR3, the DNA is TGTGCCAGCAGTTTCTACAGGGGCGGCGAGCAGTACTTC.

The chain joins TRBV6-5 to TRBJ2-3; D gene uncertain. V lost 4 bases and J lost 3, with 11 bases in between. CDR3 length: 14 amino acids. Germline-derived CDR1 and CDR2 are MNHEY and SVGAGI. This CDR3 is CASSLQARTDTQYF. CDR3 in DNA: TGTGCCAGCAGTTTGCAAGCGCGAACAGATACGCAGTATTTT.

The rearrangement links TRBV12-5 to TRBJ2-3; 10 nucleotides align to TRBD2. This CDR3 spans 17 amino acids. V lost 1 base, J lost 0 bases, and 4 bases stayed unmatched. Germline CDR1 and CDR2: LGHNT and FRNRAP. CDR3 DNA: TGTGCTAGTGGTTTGGGGCTAGCGGGGGTCAGCACAGATACGCAGTATTTT. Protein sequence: CASGLGLAGVSTDTQYF.

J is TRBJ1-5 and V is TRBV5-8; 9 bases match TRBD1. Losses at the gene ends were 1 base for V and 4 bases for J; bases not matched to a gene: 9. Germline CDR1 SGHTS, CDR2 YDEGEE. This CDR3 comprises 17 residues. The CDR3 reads CASSLFGQGLGNQPQHF. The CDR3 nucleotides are TGTGCCAGCAGCTTGTTCGGACAGGGGTTGGGAAATCAGCCCCAGCATTTT.

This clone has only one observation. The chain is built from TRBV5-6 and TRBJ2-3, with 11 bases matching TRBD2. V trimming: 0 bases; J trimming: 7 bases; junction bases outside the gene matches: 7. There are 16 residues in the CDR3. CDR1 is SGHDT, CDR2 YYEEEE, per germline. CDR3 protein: CASSLARTSGPNTQYF. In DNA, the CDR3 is TGTGCCAGCAGCTTGGCCCGGACTAGCGGGCCCAATACGCAGTATTTT.

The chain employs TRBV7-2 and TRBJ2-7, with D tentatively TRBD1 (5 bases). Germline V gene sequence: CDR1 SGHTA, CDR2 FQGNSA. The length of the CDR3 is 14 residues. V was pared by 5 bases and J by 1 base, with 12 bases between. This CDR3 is CASSPAQVSYEQYF. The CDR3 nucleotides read TGTGCCAGCAGCCCAGCACAGGTGTCCTACGAGCAGTACTTC.

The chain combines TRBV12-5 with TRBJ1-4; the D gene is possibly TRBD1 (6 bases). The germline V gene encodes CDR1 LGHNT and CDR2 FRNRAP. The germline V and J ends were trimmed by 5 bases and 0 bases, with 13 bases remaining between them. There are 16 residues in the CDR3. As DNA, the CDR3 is TGTGCTAGTGGTCCCTCAGGGGTAGCAACTAATGAAAAACTGTTTTTT. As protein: CASGPSGVATNEKLFF.

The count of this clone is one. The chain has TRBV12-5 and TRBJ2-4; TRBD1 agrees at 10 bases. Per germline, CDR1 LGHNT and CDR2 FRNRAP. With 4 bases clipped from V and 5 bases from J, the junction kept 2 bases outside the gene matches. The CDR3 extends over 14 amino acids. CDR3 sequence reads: CASGSGQGENIQYF. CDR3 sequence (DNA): TGTGCTAGTGGTTCCGGACAGGGGGAAAACATTCAGTACTTC.

CDR3 in amino acids: CASSLGAGQETQYF. DNA of the CDR3: TGTGCCAGCAGCTTAGGGGCGGGGCAAGAGACCCAGTACTTC. V gene TRBV13 combines with J gene TRBJ2-5; a weak D match, TRBD2 (6 bases). The CDR3 consists of 14 residues. CDR1 is PRHDT, CDR2 FYEKMQ, per germline (reference sequence). V lost 0 bases and J lost 2, with 7 bases in between. Looking up the rest from reference TRBV13 and TRBJ2-5 gives the full variable domain: AAGVIQSPRHLIKEKRETATLKCYPIPRHDTVYWYQQGPGQDPQFLISFYEKMQSDKGSIPDRFSAQQFSDYHSELNMSSLELGDSALYFCASSLGAGQETQYFGPGTRLLVL.

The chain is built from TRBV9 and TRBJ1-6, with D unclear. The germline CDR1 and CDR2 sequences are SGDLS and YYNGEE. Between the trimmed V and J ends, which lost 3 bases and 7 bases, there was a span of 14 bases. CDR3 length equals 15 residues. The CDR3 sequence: CASSDPQRTNSPLHF. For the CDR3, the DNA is TGTGCCAGCAGCGACCCACAGAGAACCAATTCACCCCTCCACTTT.

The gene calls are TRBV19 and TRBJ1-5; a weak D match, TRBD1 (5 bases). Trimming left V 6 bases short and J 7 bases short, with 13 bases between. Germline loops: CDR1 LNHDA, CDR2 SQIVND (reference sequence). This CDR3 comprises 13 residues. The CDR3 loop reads CASSAGLDQPQHF. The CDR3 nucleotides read TGTGCCAGTAGCGCAGGGCTAGACCAGCCCCAGCATTTT. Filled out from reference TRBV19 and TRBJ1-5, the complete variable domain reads DGGITQSPKYLFRKEGQNVTLSCEQNLNHDAMYWYRQDPGQGLRLIYYSQIVNDFQKGDIAEGYSVSREKKESFPLTVTSAQKNPTAFYLCASSAGLDQPQHFGDGTRLSIL.

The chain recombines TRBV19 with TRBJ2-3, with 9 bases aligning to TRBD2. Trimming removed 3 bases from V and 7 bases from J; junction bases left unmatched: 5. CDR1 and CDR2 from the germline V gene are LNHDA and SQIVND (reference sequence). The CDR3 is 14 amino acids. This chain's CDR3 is CASSIPAGGYTQYF. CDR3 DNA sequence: TGTGCCAGTAGTATCCCAGCGGGAGGATATACGCAGTATTTT.

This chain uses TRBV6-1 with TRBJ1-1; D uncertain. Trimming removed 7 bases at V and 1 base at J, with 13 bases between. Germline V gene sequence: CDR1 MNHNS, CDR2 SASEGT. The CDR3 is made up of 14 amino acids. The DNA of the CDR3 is TGTGCCAGCACCACTTCGGGAGCGAACACTGAAGCTTTCTTT. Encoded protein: CASTTSGANTEAFF.

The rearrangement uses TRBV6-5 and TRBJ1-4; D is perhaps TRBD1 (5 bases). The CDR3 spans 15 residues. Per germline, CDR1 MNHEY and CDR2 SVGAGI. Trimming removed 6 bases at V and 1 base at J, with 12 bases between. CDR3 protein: CASRDGGETNEKLFF. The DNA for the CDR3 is TGTGCCAGCAGAGACGGGGGTGAAACTAATGAAAAACTGTTTTTT.

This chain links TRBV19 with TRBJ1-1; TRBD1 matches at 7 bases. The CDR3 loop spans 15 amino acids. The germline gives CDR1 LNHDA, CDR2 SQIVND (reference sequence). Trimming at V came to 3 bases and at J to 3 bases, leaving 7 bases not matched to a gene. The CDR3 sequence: CASSIWSGGHTEAFF. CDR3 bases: TGTGCCAGTAGTATTTGGTCAGGGGGACACACTGAAGCTTTCTTT.

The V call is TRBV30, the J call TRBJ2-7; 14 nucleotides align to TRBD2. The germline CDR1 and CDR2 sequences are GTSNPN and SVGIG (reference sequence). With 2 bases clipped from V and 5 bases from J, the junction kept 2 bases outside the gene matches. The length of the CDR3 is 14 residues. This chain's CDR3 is CAWSRGLAGDEQYF. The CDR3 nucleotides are TGTGCCTGGAGTAGGGGACTAGCGGGAGACGAGCAGTACTTC.

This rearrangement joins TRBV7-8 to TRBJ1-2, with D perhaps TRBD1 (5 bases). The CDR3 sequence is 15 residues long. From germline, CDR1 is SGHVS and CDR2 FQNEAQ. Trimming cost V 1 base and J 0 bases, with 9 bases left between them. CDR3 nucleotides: TGTGCCAGCAGCTTAGGGGTAGGGGCTAACTATGGCTACACCTTC. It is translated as CASSLGVGANYGYTF.

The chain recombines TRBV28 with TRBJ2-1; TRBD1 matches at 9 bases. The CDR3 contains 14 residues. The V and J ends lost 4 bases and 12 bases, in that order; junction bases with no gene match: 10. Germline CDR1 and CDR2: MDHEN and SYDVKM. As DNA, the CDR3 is TGTGCCAGCAGTTCGGACAGGGGCCCCAGGAGGCAGTTCTTC. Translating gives CASSSDRGPRRQFF.

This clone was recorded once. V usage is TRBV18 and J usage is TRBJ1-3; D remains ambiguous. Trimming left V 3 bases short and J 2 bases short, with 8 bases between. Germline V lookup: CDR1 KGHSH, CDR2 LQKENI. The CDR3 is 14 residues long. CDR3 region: CASSPSTAGNTIYF. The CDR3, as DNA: TGTGCCAGCTCACCTAGTACGGCTGGAAACACCATATATTTT.